What follows is one T cell receptor beta chain and its context. Its antigen is unknown. No base qualities exist here, and no much larger clone lies one base off it. This sample is part of a study of untreated major depressive disorder (dated by TCRdb to the late 2010s). The study in broad terms: The study was a cross-sectional case-control comparison of T cell phenotype and TCR repertoire between antidepressant-free major depressive disorder patients and individually matched non-depressed controls. The study at large found these results: For the sequencing comparisons, planned one-tailed tests were run on just three Vbeta families that had been chosen in advance. A comparatively small study sample was produced by the strict matching and exclusion criteria, and the generalizability of findings was thereby limited.

The Qiagen DNeasy Blood and Tissue Kit was used to extract total genomic DNA from the purified CD4+ T cells. Following immunoSEQ immunosequencing protocols, the TCRbeta CDR3 region, as defined by IMGT, was amplified and sequenced. The original methods were these. Preprocessing of raw sequence data for PCR and sequencing error correction was performed by the immunoSEQ service. The sequence data were imported into the immunoSEQ Analyzer and were further analyzed using VDJtools v1.0.7. Patient-control differences were tested with the paired Wilcoxon signed-rank test. Here the immuneACCESS table is served through TCRdb, limited to in-frame sequences with V and J called. Missing clones are a known gap in these copies; in checked studies unresolved V genes cover under half, and the rest lacks a known reason. V and J calls and clone size are as listed in that table; D and trimming were resolved from the DNA. The sample table contains about 21,000 clones; only one count was recorded for just under 90% of them. The top ten clones comprise roughly 0.44% of the sample.

Each depressed patient was matched pairwise with a non-depressed control on sex, age, current smoking status and body mass index. Every participant was of European descent. Controls had no current or lifetime mood disorder and scored 5 or less on the Quick Inventory of Depressive Symptoms-Self Report. Major medical conditions, Axis I/II comorbidities, regular medication or illicit drug use, and drinking over 100 g alcohol weekly were applied as exclusion criteria for all participants. From each participant, roughly 32 ml of peripheral blood was collected into EDTA tubes. Using the BD IMag Human CD4 T Lymphocyte Enrichment Set, CD4+ T cells were purified from thawed PBMCs via magnetic negative selection. Flow cytometry confirmed that the CD4+ enrichment method typically gave around 96% purity. A subgroup of a few case-control pairs, selected blind to chemokine receptor expression and flow-cytometric repertoire skewing results, was subjected to TCRbeta sequencing. Every blood sample was taken in the morning at 8:00 a.m., and Ficoll-Hypaque gradient centrifugation was used to isolate PBMCs. PBMCs were cryopreserved by gradual cooling to -80°C and stored in liquid nitrogen until assayed.

The clonotype comes from a woman between 40 and 50 years old in good health. What was sequenced was CD4+ T cells from PBMCs.

The DNA reads TGTGCCTGGATGCGGTCTATTTCGAGCGAGCAGTACTTC. This sequence encodes CAWMRSISSEQYF. The sequence links TRBV30 to TRBJ2-7, with the D gene uncertain. V was cut back by 4 bases and J by 6 bases, leaving a gap of 16 bases between them. From a lookup of the germline V gene (reference sequence), CDR1 and CDR2 are GTSNPN and SVGIG. From the cysteine up to the phenylalanine, the CDR3 has a length of 13 residues. Left in the record is the CDR3 DNA by itself, 39 bases read in frame from the first base.